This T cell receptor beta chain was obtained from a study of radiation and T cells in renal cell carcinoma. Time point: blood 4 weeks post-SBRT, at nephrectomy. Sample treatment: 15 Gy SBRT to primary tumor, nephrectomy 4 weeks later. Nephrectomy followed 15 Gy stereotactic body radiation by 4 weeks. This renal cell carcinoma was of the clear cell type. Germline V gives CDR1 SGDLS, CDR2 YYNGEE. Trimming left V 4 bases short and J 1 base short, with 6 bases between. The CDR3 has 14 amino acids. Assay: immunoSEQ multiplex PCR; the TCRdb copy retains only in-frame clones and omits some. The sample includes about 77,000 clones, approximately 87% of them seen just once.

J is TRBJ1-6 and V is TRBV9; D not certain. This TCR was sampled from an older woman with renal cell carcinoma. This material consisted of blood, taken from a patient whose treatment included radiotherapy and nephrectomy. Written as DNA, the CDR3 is TGTGCCAGCAGCTTGGGGTCCTATAATTCACCCCTCCACTTT. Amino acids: CASSLGSYNSPLHF. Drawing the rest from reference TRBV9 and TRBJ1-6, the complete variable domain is DSGVTQTPKHLITATGQRVTLRCSPRSGDLSVYWYQQSLDQGLQFLIQYYNGEERAKGNILERFSAQQFPDLHSELNLSSLELGDSALYFCASSLGSYNSPLHFGNGTRLTVT.